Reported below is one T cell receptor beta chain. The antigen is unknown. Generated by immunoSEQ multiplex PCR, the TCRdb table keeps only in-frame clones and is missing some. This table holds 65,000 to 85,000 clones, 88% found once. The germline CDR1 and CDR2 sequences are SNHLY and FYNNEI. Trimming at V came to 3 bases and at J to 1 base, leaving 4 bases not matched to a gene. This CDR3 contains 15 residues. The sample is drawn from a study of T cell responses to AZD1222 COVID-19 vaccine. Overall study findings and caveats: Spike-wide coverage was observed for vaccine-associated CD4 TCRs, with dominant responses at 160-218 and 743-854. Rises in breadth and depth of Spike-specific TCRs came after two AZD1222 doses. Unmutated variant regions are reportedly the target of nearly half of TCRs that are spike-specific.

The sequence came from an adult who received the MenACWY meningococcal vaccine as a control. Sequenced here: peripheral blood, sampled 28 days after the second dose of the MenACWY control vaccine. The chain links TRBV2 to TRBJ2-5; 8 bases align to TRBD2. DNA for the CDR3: TGTGCCAGCAGTGATTTACTAGCGGTCCAAGAGACCCAGTACTTC. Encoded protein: CASSDLLAVQETQYF.